The rows below give T cell receptor beta chains drawn from one sample of a study of PD-1 blockade in classical Hodgkin lymphoma. This table comes from immunoSEQ multiplex PCR, and its TCRdb copy is limited to in-frame clones, with some not included. The table records roughly 49,000 clones, around 90% of them present only once. The sequencing used peripheral blood mononuclear cells (PBMCs), collected before the fourth cycle of nivolumab. Every receptor here comes from a human donor with classical Hodgkin lymphoma. CDR3s include the opening cysteine and the closing phenylalanine or tryptophan. A D gene is named only where the DNA matches it firmly. Part of the rows lack a size; the others show once, few, many or a class for expanded clones.

TRBJ2-1 TRBV10-3 TRBD2 NA CAISSSGGYNEQFF TGTGCCATCAGCTCTAGCGGGGGCTACAATGAGCAGTTCTTC
TRBJ2-1 TRBV19 NA NA CASSIPPGGFNIVF TGTGCCAGTAGTATTCCCCCAGGGGGGTTTAACATCGTCTTC
TRBJ2-2 TRBV19 NA NA CASRTSPRTGELFF TGTGCCAGTAGAACTAGCCCGAGGACCGGGGAGCTGTTTTTT
TRBJ1-2 TRBV6-6 NA once CASNTRGAGYGYTF TGTGCCAGCAACACTCGGGGGGCTGGCTATGGCTACACCTTC
TRBJ2-3 TRBV7-6 NA NA CASSLPLGRDGTDTQYF TGTGCCAGCAGCTTACCCCTCGGGAGAGACGGCACAGATACGCAGTATTTT
TRBJ2-3 TRBV7-9 NA NA CASSSLTGSIRDTQYF TGTGCCAGCAGCTCCCTGACGGGGAGTATCCGAGATACGCAGTATTTT
TRBJ2-1 TRBV7-9 TRBD2 NA CASSLSVREGSYNEQFF TGTGCCAGCAGCTTATCCGTCCGGGAGGGGTCCTACAATGAGCAGTTCTTC
TRBJ2-7 TRBV21-1 NA NA CASSTETGLALYEQYF TGTGCCAGCAGCACGGAAACGGGACTAGCGCTGTACGAGCAGTACTTC
TRBJ2-7 TRBV10-2 TRBD1 NA CASSLGQGGSYEQYF TGCGCCAGCAGTCTTGGACAGGGGGGCTCCTACGAGCAGTACTTC
TRBJ1-2 TRBV19 TRBD1 NA CASGDRVSFNYGYTF TGTGCCAGTGGGGACAGGGTCTCCTTTAACTATGGCTACACCTTC
TRBJ2-1 TRBV27 TRBD1 NA CASRPLQGSYNEQFF TGTGCCAGCAGACCCCTACAGGGGTCCTACAATGAGCAGTTCTTC
TRBJ2-3 TRBV27 NA NA CASSLWGGEGTDTQYF TGTGCCAGCAGTTTATGGGGGGGCGAGGGGACAGATACGCAGTATTTT
TRBJ1-4 TRBV11-3 NA NA CASSLGWEVEKLFF TGTGCCAGCAGCTTAGGGTGGGAAGTCGAAAAACTGTTTTTT
TRBJ2-3 TRBV9 NA once CASSVGGGVSTDTQYF TGTGCCAGCAGCGTAGGGGGCGGAGTAAGCACAGATACGCAGTATTTT
TRBJ2-4 TRBV9 NA NA CASSPRGNIQYF TGTGCCAGCAGCCCCCGTGGAAACATTCAGTACTTC
TRBJ2-4 TRBV6-6 NA NA CASSGQSLAKNIQYF TGTGCCAGCAGTGGACAATCACTAGCCAAAAACATTCAGTACTTC
TRBJ2-7 TRBV12-5 NA NA CASEGSGDYEQYF TGTGCTAGCGAGGGGAGCGGAGACTACGAGCAGTACTTC
TRBJ2-5 TRBV19 TRBD2 NA CASSTGLSGETQYF TGTGCCAGTAGTACGGGACTATCAGGCGAGACCCAGTACTTC
TRBJ2-5 TRBV18 TRBD2 NA CASSPGLAALREETQYF TGTGCCAGCTCACCGGGACTAGCGGCCTTACGGGAAGAGACCCAGTACTTC
TRBJ2-7 TRBV7-6 NA NA CASSLGQNPYYEQYF TGTGCCAGCAGCTTAGGTCAGAATCCTTACTACGAGCAGTACTTC
TRBJ1-3 TRBV30 NA NA CAWSVGLRNTIYF TGTGCCTGGAGTGTAGGATTAAGAAACACCATATATTTT
TRBJ1-4 TRBV7-9 TRBD1 NA CASSKGQGGEKLFF TGTGCCAGCAGCAAAGGACAGGGAGGGGAAAAACTGTTTTTT
TRBJ1-5 TRBV6-5 TRBD1 NA CASSRDRVNQPQHF TGTGCCAGCAGTAGGGACAGGGTTAATCAGCCCCAGCATTTT
TRBJ2-4 TRBV15 TRBD2 NA CATSRGIAGAVSVDKNIQYF TGTGCCACCAGCAGAGGAATAGCGGGAGCCGTTTCTGTTGACAAAAACATTCAGTACTTC
TRBJ2-1 TRBV2 NA once CATGQASSYNEQFF TGTGCCACGGGCCAGGCATCCTCCTACAATGAGCAGTTCTTC
TRBJ2-5 TRBV11-2 NA NA CASSFLGETQYF TGTGCCAGCAGCTTTCTAGGAGAGACCCAGTACTTC
TRBJ2-7 TRBV7-9 NA NA CASSLFDRSYEQYF TGTGCCAGCAGCTTATTTGACAGATCCTACGAGCAGTACTTC
TRBJ1-1 TRBV6-5 NA once CASRYPGQLNTEAFF TGTGCCAGCAGGTATCCCGGACAGTTGAACACTGAAGCTTTCTTT
TRBJ2-4 TRBV10-3 NA NA CAISATGTPPQYF TGTGCCATCAGTGCTACCGGGACACCCCCTCAGTACTTC
TRBJ2-1 TRBV6-1 TRBD2 NA CASTSGNRRNEQFF TGTGCCAGTACAAGCGGGAATCGTAGAAATGAGCAGTTCTTC
TRBJ2-2 TRBV10-3 NA NA CAISQGTAKTGELFF TGTGCCATCAGCCAGGGTACCGCGAAAACCGGGGAGCTGTTTTTT
TRBJ1-5 TRBV5-1 TRBD1 NA CASSSTGGTQPQHF TGCGCCAGCAGCTCCACAGGGGGCACCCAGCCCCAGCATTTT
TRBJ2-2 TRBV18 NA NA CASSLLRATGGELFF TGTGCCAGCTCACTACTTCGGGCGACCGGGGGGGAGCTGTTTTTT
TRBJ2-7 TRBV6-1 TRBD2 NA CASSELAGSSYEQYF TGTGCCAGCAGTGAACTAGCGGGGAGCTCCTACGAGCAGTACTTC
TRBJ2-7 TRBV6-1 NA once CASLAGPAGEQYF TGTGCCAGCCTGGCAGGCCCCGCTGGAGAGCAGTACTTC
TRBJ1-1 TRBV30 NA NA CAWSGTTENTEAFF TGTGCCTGGAGTGGAACCACAGAGAACACTGAAGCTTTCTTT
TRBJ2-7 TRBV19 NA NA CASSIAATSYEQYF TGTGCCAGTAGTATCGCCGCCACTTCCTACGAGCAGTACTTC
TRBJ2-5 TRBV4-1 NA NA CASSQGWMETQYF TGCGCCAGCAGCCAAGGGTGGATGGAGACCCAGTACTTC
TRBJ2-7 TRBV5-8 NA NA CASSTRTSARGEQYF TGTGCCAGCAGCACAAGGACTTCGGCTAGGGGCGAGCAGTACTTC
TRBJ1-2 TRBV27 TRBD1 NA CAGSPGQGALRDGYTF TGTGCCGGCAGCCCTGGACAGGGGGCCCTAAGAGATGGCTACACCTTC
TRBJ1-2 TRBV15 NA NA CATSRDINYGYTF TGTGCCACCAGCAGAGACATTAACTATGGCTACACCTTC
TRBJ2-7 TRBV6-5 NA NA CASSRSGKPYEQYF TGTGCCAGCAGCCGTTCCGGAAAACCCTACGAGCAGTACTTC
TRBJ1-1 TRBV11-2 NA NA CASSFDARQRAFF TGTGCCAGCAGCTTCGACGCAAGGCAGAGGGCTTTCTTT
TRBJ2-4 TRBV5-1 TRBD2 NA CASSLGPGLDLNIQYF TGCGCCAGCAGCTTGGGCCCGGGACTAGACCTAAACATTCAGTACTTC
TRBJ2-1 TRBV29-1 TRBD2 NA CSVGILAGAREQFF TGCAGCGTTGGGATACTAGCGGGGGCCAGGGAGCAGTTCTTC
TRBJ2-7 TRBV23-1 TRBD1 NA CASSQPGQGKHEQYF TGCGCCAGCAGTCAGCCGGGACAGGGAAAGCACGAGCAGTACTTC
TRBJ1-5 TRBV11-3 NA few CASSLRGDQPQHF TGTGCCAGCAGCTTGAGGGGTGATCAGCCCCAGCATTTT
TRBJ2-2 TRBV6-5 NA NA CASKVAPGGELFF TGTGCCAGCAAAGTCGCCCCAGGAGGGGAGCTGTTTTTT
TRBJ2-2 TRBV5-1 TRBD1 NA CASRIGQEIRSGELFF TGCGCCAGCAGAATAGGACAGGAGATTAGATCCGGGGAGCTGTTTTTT
TRBJ2-5 TRBV9 TRBD2 NA CASSVGTSGRRRETQYF TGTGCCAGCAGCGTCGGGACTAGCGGGAGAAGGCGAGAGACCCAGTACTTC
TRBJ1-1 TRBV27 NA NA CASSLGTHTEAFF TGTGCCAGCAGTTTAGGGACACACACTGAAGCTTTCTTT
TRBJ1-4 TRBV5-1 NA NA CASSSQDTFEKLFF TGCGCCAGCAGCTCACAGGATACCTTTGAAAAACTGTTTTTT